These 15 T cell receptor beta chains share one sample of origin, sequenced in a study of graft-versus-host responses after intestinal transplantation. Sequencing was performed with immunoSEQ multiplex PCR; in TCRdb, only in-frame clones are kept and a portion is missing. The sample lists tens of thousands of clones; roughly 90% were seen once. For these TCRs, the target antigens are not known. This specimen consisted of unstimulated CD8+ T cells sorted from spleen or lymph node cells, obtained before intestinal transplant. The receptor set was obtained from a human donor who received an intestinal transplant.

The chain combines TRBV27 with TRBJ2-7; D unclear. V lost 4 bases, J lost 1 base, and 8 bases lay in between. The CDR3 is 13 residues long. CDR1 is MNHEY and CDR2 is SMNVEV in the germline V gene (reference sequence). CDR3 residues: CASSYGPSYEQYF. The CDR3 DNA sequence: TGTGCCAGCAGTTATGGCCCTTCCTACGAGCAGTACTTC.

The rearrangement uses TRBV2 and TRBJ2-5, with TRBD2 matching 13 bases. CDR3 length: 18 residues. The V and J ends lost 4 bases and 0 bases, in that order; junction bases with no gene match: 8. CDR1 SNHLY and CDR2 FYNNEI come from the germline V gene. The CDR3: CASSGLAGGSWYQETQYF. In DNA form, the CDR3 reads TGTGCCAGCAGTGGACTAGCGGGAGGTTCTTGGTACCAAGAGACCCAGTACTTC.

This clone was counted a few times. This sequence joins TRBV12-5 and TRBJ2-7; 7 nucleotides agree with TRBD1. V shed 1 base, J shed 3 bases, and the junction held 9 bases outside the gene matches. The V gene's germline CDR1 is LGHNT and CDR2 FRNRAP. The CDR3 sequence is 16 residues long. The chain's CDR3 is CASGLEYGQVLYEQYF. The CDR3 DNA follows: TGTGCTAGTGGTTTGGAATACGGACAGGTACTCTACGAGCAGTACTTC. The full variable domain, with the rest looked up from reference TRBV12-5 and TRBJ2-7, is DARVTQTPRHKVTEMGQEVTMRCQPILGHNTVFWYRQTMMQGLELLAYFRNRAPLDDSGMPKDRFSAEMPDATLATLKIQPSEPRDSAVYFCASGLEYGQVLYEQYFGPGTRLTVT.

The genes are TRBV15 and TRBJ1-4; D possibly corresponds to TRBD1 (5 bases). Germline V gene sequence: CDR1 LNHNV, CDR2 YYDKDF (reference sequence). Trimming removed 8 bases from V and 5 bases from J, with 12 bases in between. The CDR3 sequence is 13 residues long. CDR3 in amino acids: CATRQTKNEKLFF. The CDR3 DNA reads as TGTGCCACCCGACAGACGAAAAATGAAAAACTGTTTTTT.

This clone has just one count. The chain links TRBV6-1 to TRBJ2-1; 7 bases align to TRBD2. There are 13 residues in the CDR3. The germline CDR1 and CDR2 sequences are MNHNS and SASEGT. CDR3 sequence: CAVHPGGYNEQFF. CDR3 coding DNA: TGTGCTGTCCACCCGGGGGGATACAATGAGCAGTTCTTC.

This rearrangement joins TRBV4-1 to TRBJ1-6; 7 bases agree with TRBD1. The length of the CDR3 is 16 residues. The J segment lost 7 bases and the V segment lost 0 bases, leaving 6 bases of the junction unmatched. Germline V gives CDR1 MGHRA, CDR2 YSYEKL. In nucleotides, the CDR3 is TGCGCCAGCAGCCAAGAGCGGAGGGGGCAGAATTCACCCCTCCACTTT. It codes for CASSQERRGQNSPLHF.

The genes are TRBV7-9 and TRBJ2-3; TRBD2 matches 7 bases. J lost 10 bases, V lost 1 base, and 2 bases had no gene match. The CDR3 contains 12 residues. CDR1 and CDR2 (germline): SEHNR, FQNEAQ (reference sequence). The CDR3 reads CASSLGGLAQYF. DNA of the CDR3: TGTGCCAGCAGCTTAGGAGGACTAGCGCAGTATTTT.

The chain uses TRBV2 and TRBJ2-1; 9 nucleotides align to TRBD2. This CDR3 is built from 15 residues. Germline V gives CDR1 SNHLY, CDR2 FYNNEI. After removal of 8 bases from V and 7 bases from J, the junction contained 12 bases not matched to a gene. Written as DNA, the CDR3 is TGTGCCAGCTCGGATTCTAGCGGGAATATGAATGAGCAGTTCTTC. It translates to CASSDSSGNMNEQFF.

CDR3 in amino acids: CASSLRSGTSTDTQYF. CDR3 sequence (DNA): TGTGCCAGCAGCTTAAGAAGCGGCACTAGCACAGATACGCAGTATTTT. The rearrangement links TRBV13 to TRBJ2-3; a possible D gene is TRBD2 (5 bases). The CDR3 is made up of 16 amino acids. CDR1 is PRHDT and CDR2 is FYEKMQ in the germline V gene (reference sequence). Between the trimmed V and J ends, which lost 2 bases and 0 bases, there was a span of 12 bases.

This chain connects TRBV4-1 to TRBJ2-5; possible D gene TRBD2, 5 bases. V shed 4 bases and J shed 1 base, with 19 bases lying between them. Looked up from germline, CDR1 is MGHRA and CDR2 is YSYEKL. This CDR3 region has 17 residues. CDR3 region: CASSPYELRVFQETQYF. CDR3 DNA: TGCGCCAGCAGCCCATACGAGTTGCGGGTATTCCAAGAGACCCAGTACTTC.

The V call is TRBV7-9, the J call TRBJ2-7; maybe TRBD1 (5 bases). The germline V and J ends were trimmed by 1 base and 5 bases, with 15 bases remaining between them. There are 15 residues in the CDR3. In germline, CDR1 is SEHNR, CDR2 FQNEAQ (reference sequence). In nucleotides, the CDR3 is TGTGCCAGCAGCTTAGGGCCCAGGGATACCCACGAGCAGTACTTC. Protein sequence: CASSLGPRDTHEQYF.

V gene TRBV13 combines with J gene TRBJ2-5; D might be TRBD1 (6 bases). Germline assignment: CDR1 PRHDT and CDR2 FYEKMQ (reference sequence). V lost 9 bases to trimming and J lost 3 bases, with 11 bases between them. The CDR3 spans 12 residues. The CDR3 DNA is TGTGCCAGGGGGGCGCGGGAAGAGACCCAGTACTTC. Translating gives CARGAREETQYF.

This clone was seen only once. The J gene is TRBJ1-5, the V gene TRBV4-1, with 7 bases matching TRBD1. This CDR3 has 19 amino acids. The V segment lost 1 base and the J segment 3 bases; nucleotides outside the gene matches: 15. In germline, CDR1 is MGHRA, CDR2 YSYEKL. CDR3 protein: CASSQVPGGYDRFNQPQHF. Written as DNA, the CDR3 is TGCGCCAGCAGCCAAGTTCCAGGGGGTTACGACCGCTTCAATCAGCCCCAGCATTTT.

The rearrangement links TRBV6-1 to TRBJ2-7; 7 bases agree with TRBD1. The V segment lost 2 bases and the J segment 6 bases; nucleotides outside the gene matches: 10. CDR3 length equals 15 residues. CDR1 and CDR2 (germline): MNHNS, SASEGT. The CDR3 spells CASSEQGVPSSEQYF. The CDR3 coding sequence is TGTGCCAGCAGTGAACAGGGGGTACCCTCCAGCGAGCAGTACTTC.

For the CDR3, the DNA is TGTGCCAGCAGTTCTTGGGACAGTAGCAATCAGCCCCAGCATTTT. It specifies CASSSWDSSNQPQHF. V usage is TRBV28 and J usage is TRBJ1-5; 7 positions match TRBD1. The CDR3 spans 15 residues. After removal of 4 bases from V and 0 bases from J, the junction contained 3 bases not matched to a gene. Germline V gene lookup returns CDR1 MDHEN and CDR2 SYDVKM.